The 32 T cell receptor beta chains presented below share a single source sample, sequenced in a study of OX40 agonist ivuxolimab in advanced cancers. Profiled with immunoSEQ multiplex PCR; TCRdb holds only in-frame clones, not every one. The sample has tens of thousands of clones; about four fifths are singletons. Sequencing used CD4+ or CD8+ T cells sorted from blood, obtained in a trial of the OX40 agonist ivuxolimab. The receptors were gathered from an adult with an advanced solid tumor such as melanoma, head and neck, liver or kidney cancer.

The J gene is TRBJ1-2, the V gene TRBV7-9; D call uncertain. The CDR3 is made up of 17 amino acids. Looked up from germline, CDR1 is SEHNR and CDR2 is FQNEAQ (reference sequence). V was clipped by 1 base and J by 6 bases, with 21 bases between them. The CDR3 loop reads CASSLGTGRKSANGYTF. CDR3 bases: TGTGCCAGCAGCTTAGGAACGGGCCGAAAATCGGCGAATGGCTACACCTTC.

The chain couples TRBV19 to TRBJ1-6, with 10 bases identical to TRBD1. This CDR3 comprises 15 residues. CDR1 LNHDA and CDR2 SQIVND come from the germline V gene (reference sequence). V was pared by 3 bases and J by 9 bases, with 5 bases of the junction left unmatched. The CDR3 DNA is TGTGCCAGTAGTATCCTCGACAGGGGGCGTTCACCCCTCCACTTT. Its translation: CASSILDRGRSPLHF.

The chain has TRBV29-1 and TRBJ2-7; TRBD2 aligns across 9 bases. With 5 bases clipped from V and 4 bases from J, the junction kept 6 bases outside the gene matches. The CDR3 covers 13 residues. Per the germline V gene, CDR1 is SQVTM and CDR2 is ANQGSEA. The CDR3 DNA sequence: TGCAGCGTTTCGATTAGCGGGGGATACGAGCAGTACTTC. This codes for CSVSISGGYEQYF.

CDR3 nucleotides: TGCGCCAGCAGCTTGGATAGAAAAGAGACCCAGTACTTC. Its protein is CASSLDRKETQYF. The V and J genes are TRBV5-1 and TRBJ2-5; D is unclear. V shed 0 bases and J shed 3 bases, with 6 bases lying between them. CDR3 size: 13 residues. Germline values: CDR1 SGHRS, CDR2 YFSETQ.

The CDR3, as DNA: TGCAGTGCTAGTAACGAGAATGAGCAGTTCTTC. Amino acids: CSASNENEQFF. The chain combines TRBV20-1 with TRBJ2-1; no reliable D call. CDR1 is DFQATT and CDR2 is SNEGSKA in the germline V gene (reference sequence). The CDR3 is made up of 11 amino acids. Trimming took off 3 bases at V and 7 bases at J, with 7 bases between the two ends.

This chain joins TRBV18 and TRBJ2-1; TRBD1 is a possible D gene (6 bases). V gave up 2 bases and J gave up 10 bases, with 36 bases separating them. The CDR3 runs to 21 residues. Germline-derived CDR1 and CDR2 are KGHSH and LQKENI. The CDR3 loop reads CASSPGRVDRRNSYEWKEQFF. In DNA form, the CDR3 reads TGTGCCAGCTCACCAGGGAGAGTTGACAGGAGAAACTCTTACGAATGGAAAGAGCAGTTCTTC.

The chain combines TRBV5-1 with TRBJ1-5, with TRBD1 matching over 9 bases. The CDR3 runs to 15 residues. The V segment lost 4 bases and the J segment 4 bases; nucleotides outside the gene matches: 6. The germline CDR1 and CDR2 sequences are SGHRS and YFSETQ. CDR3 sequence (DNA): TGCGCCAGCAGCCAGGGACAGGGCCGTAATCAGCCCCAGCATTTT. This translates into CASSQGQGRNQPQHF.

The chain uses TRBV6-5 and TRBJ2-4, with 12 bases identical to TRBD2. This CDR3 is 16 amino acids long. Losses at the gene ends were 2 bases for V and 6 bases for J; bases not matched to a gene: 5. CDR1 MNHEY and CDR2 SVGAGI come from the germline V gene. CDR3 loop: CASSYGASGGGNIQYF. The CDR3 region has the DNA TGTGCCAGCAGTTACGGAGCTAGCGGGGGGGGAAACATTCAGTACTTC.

The CDR3 DNA is TGCGCCAGCAGCCAAGAAAGGGGGACGGGGGCCAACGTCCTGACTTTC. Translating it yields CASSQERGTGANVLTF. This chain joins TRBV4-1 and TRBJ2-6, with D perhaps TRBD1 (6 bases). V shed 0 bases and J shed 4 bases, with 10 bases lying between them. The CDR3 covers 16 residues. The germline gives CDR1 MGHRA, CDR2 YSYEKL.

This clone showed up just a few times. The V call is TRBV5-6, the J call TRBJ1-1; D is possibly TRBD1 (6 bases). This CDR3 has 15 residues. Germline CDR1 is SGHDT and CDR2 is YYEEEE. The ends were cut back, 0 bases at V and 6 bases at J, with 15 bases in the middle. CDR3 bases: TGTGCCAGCAGCTTGGGGGCAGGGGTTGTCGCTGAAGCTTTCTTT. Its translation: CASSLGAGVVAEAFF. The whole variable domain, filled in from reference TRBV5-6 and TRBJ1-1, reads DAGVTQSPTHLIKTRGQQVTLRCSPKSGHDTVSWYQQALGQGPQFIFQYYEEEERQRGNFPDRFSGHQFPNYSSELNVNALLLGDSALYLCASSLGAGVVAEAFFGQGTRLTVV.

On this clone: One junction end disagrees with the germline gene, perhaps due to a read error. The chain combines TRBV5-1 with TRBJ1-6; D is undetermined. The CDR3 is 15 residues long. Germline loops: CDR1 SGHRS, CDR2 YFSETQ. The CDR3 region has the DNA TGCGCCAGCAGCTCATGGGATTACTATAATTCACCCCCCCACTTT. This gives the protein CASSSWDYYNSPPHF.

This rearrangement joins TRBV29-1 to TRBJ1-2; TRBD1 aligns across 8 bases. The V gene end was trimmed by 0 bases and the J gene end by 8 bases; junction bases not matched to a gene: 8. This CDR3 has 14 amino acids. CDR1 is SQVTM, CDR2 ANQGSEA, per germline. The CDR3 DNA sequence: TGCAGCGTTGAAGATTGGGCAGGGGGCGCGGGCTACACCTTC. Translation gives CSVEDWAGGAGYTF.

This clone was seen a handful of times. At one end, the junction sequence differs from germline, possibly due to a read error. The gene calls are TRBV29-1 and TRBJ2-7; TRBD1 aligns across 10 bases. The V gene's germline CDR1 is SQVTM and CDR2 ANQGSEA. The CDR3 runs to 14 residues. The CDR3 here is CSVEDPGGQGHEAF. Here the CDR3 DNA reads TGCAGCGTTGAAGATCCGGGGGGACAGGGGCACGAGGCATTC.

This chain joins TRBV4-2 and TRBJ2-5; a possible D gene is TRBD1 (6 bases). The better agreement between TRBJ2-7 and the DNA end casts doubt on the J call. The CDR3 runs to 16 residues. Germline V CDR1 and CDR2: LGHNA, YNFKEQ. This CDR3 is CASSQDFGDMTYEQYF. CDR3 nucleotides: TGTGCCAGCAGCCAAGATTTCGGGGACATGACCTACGAGCAGTACTTC.

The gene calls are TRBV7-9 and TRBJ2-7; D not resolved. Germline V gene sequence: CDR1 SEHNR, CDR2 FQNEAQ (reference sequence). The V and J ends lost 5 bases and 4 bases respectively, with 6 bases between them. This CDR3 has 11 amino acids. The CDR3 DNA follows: TGTGCCAGCAGCCCCAATTACGAGCAGTACTTC. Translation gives CASSPNYEQYF. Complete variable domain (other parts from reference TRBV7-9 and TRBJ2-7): DTGVSQNPRHKITKRGQNVTFRCDPISEHNRLYWYRQTLGQGPEFLTYFQNEAQLEKSRLLSDRFSAERPKGSFSTLEIQRTEQGDSAMYLCASSPNYEQYFGPGTRLTVT.

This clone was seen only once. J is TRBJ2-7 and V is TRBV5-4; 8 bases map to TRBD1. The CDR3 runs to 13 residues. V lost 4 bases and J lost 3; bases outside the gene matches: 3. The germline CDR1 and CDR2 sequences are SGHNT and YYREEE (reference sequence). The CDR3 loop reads CASSPGQDYEQYF. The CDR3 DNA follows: TGTGCCAGCAGCCCGGGACAGGACTACGAGCAGTACTTC.

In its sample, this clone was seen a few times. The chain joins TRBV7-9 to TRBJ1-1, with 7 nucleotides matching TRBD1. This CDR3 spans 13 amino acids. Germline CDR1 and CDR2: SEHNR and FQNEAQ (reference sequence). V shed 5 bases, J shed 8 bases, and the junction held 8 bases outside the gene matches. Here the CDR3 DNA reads TGTGCCAGCAGCCGGGGACAGAGCAGGGAAGCTTTCTTT. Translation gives CASSRGQSREAFF.

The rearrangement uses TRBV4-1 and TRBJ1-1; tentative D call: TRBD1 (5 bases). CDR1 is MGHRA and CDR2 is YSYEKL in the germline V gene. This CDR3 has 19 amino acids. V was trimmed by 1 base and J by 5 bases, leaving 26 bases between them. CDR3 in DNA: TGCGCCAGCAGCCAAGGGGGGGTGAGGTCTGGCAGGGTCGGGACTGAAGCTTTCTTT. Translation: CASSQGGVRSGRVGTEAFF.

In DNA, the CDR3 is TGTGCCAGCAGTCCGATACAGGGGCGACGCATTAGCAATCAGCCCCAGCATTTT. As protein: CASSPIQGRRISNQPQHF. The chain joins TRBV28 to TRBJ1-5; 7 bases match TRBD1. This CDR3 comprises 18 residues. Unmatched junction bases numbered 13, after V lost 5 bases and J lost 0 bases. The germline CDR1 and CDR2 sequences are MDHEN and SYDVKM.

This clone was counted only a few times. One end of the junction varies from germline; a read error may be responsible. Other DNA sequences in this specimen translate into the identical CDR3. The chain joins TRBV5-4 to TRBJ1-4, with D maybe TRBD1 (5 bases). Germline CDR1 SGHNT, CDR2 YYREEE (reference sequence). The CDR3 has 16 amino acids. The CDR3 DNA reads TGCGCCAGCAGCCAAGATCTTCCGGGGGTTTTTGAAAAACTGTTTTTT. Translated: CASSQDLPGVFEKLFF.

CDR3 region: CASSPPTGSTQPQHF. The CDR3 bases are TGTGCCAGCAGTCCACCGACAGGTTCTACTCAGCCCCAGCATTTT. This sequence joins TRBV28 and TRBJ1-5; D is perhaps TRBD1 (6 bases). V lost 5 bases and J 6 bases, leaving 17 bases between the germline ends. Looked up from germline, CDR1 is MDHEN and CDR2 is SYDVKM. The CDR3 runs 15 residues.

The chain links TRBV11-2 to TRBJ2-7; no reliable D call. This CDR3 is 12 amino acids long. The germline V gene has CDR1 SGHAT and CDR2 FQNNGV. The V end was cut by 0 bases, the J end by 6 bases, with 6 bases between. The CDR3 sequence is CASSLDRLEQYF. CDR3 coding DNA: TGTGCCAGCAGCTTAGATCGCCTCGAGCAGTACTTC. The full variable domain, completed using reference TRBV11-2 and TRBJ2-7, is EAGVAQSPRYKIIEKRQSVAFWCNPISGHATLYWYQQILGQGPKLLIQFQNNGVVDDSQLPKDRFSAERLKGVDSTLKIQPAKLEDSAVYLCASSLDRLEQYFGPGTRLTVT.

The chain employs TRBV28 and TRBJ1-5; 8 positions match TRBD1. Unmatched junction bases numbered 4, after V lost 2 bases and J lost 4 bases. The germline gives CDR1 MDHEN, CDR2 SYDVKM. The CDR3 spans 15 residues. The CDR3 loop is CASSLTGTGNQPQHF. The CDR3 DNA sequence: TGTGCCAGCAGTTTAACCGGGACAGGTAATCAGCCCCAGCATTTT.

The chain's CDR3 is CASSHNWDTGELFF. CDR3 bases: TGTGCCAGCAGTCATAACTGGGACACCGGGGAGCTGTTTTTT. V gene TRBV11-2 combines with J gene TRBJ2-2; D gene unclear. The germline V gene has CDR1 SGHAT and CDR2 FQNNGV. The CDR3 extends over 14 amino acids. V was shortened by 6 bases and J by 3 bases, with 11 bases between the two germline ends. Full variable domain (outside the CDR3, taken from reference TRBV11-2 and TRBJ2-2): EAGVAQSPRYKIIEKRQSVAFWCNPISGHATLYWYQQILGQGPKLLIQFQNNGVVDDSQLPKDRFSAERLKGVDSTLKIQPAKLEDSAVYLCASSHNWDTGELFFGEGSRLTVL.

The chain's CDR3 is CASSGQGRRGSTDTQYF. Here the CDR3 DNA reads TGTGCCAGCAGTGGACAGGGGAGGCGCGGGAGCACAGATACGCAGTATTTT. The chain couples TRBV6-1 to TRBJ2-3; TRBD1 matches at 8 bases. Germline assignment: CDR1 MNHNS and CDR2 SASEGT. The J segment lost 0 bases and the V segment lost 4 bases, leaving 9 bases of the junction unmatched. This CDR3 region has 17 residues.

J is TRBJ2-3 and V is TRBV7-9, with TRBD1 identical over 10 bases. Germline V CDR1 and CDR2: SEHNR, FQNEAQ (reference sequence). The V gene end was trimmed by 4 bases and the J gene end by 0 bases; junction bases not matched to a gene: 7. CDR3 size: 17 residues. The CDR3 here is CASSSTRQGASTDTQYF. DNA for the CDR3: TGTGCCAGCAGCTCCACTCGACAGGGGGCAAGCACAGATACGCAGTATTTT.

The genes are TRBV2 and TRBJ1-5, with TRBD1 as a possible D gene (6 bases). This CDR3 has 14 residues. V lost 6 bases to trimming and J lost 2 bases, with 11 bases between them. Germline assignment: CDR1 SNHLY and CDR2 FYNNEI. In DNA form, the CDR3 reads TGTGCCAGCAGGGGGGGGCGCGGCAATCAGCCCCAGCATTTT. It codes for CASRGGRGNQPQHF. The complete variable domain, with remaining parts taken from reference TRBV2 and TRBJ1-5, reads EPEVTQTPSHQVTQMGQEVILRCVPISNHLYFYWYRQILGQKVEFLVSFYNNEISEKSEIFDDQFSVERPDGSNFTLKIRSTKLEDSAMYFCASRGGRGNQPQHFGDGTRLSIL.

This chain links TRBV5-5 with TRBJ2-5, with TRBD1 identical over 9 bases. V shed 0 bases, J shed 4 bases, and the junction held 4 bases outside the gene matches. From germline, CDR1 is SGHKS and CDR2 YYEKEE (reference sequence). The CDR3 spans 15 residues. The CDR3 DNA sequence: TGTGCCAGCAGCTTGGAACTGACAGGGGGAGAGACCCAGTACTTC. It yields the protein CASSLELTGGETQYF.

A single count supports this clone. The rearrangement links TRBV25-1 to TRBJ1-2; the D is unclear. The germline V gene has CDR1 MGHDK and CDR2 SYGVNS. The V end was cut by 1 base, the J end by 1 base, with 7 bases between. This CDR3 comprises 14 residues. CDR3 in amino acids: CASSEWYSNYGYTF. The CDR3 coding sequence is TGTGCCAGCAGTGAATGGTACAGTAACTATGGCTACACCTTC.

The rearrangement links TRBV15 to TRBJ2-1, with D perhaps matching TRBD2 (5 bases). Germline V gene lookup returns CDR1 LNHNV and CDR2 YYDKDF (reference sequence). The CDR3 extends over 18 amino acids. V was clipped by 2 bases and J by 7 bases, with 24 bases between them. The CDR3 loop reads CATSRPPLRSRGVNEQFF. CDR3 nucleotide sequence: TGTGCCACCAGCAGACCTCCCTTGCGGTCCCGGGGTGTGAATGAGCAGTTCTTC.

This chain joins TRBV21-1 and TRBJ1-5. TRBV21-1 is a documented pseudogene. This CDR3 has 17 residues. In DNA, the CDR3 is TGTGCCAGCAGGGTCCCAGGACTACCTTATAGCAATCAGCCCCAGCATTTT. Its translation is CASRVPGLPYSNQPQHF.

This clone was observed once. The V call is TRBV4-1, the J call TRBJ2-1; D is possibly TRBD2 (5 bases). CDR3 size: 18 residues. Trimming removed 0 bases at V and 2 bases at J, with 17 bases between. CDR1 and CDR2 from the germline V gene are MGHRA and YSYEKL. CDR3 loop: CASSQDPVTEAPYNEQFF. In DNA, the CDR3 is TGCGCCAGCAGCCAAGATCCAGTGACGGAGGCGCCCTACAATGAGCAGTTCTTC.